This TCR beta chain derives from a study of cytomegalovirus exposure and HLA in healthy donors (dated by TCRdb to 2017 to 2019). Background for the entire study: An earlier analysis of 587 of the donors reported 250 to 350 Gb of sequence data and 95 million to 130 million unique TCR beta sequences obtained from around 190 million T cells. Typing coverage differed by locus: A, B, C, DRB1 and DQB1 were typed in roughly 620-640 donors, DQA1 in roughly 500, DPA1 in around 580, and DPB1 in just under 490. An early release covering some 640 HLA-typed donors comprised approximately 300 gigabases of sequencing data and tens of millions of unique TCR sequences. A later genetic analysis used genome-wide SNP genotypes for about 60% of the 666 donors, treating that subset as a discovery cohort. In an earlier analysis of roughly 600 of the donors, high-throughput TCR beta sequencing was used to judge whether each TCR beta V gene segment behaved as functional or pseudogenic. Of the 350 to 450 genotyped donors, approximately 80% were placed in the genetic ancestry cluster associated with self-reported Caucasian donors. On average, roughly 250,000 unique TCR beta nucleotide sequences were sequenced per donor among about 400 genotyped donors of the cohort, with roughly 19% of those sequences being non-productive. A later analysis re-examined previously published TCR beta repertoires from just over 650 donors and added high-resolution HLA genotyping to investigate patterns of TCR occurrence. To predict cytomegalovirus infection status, the study combined high-throughput TCR immunosequencing, statistical association of individual TCRs with disease status, and machine learning. A separate validation cohort of approximately 120 different subjects was used in addition to the approximately 700-subject first cohort. HLA typing covered class I and class II loci at four-digit resolution. Using immunosequencing, the study profiled T cell repertoires from about 650 subjects and related those repertoires to cytomegalovirus serostatus. Every repertoire in the discovery cohort had been generated on one and the same sequencing platform. In the later analysis, no new phenotypic data were used to find candidate immune exposures; instead, reliance was placed on TCR beta sequences and their occurrence across donors. The study aimed to test whether cataloging public T cell receptors could reveal signatures of past pathogen exposure. Because of strong linkage in the cohort, five DR-DQ haplotypes were treated as single units for association and clustering. Donor age, sex, ethnicity and CMV serostatus were compiled together with the repertoire data.

Receptor amplification or capture employed the immunoSEQ multiplex PCR assay. A mixture of 60 forward primers for TCR Vbeta segments and 13 reverse primers for TCR Jbeta segments was used in the multiplex PCR. The CDR3 region of rearranged TCR beta genes was amplified from genomic DNA with a multiplex PCR assay. On the Illumina HiSeq System, the amplified TCR beta libraries were sequenced as 87-base-pair reads. On the authors' methods: Across the roughly 700 repertoires, a later analysis counted 80 million or so unique TCR beta chains, approximately 12 million of which were shared by at least two donors. Raw reads were error-corrected and collapsed into unique sequences by a nearest-neighbor algorithm in which closely related sequences were merged to remove PCR and sequencing errors. CDR3 sequences were aligned to IMGT reference sequences to assign V, D and J gene segments. Each retained sequence needed at least a six-nucleotide match to both a V gene segment and a J gene segment. Rearrangements were called productive when the CDR3 lacked stop codons and stayed in frame with V and J; all others were non-productive. Following IMGT convention, CDR3 was defined as the stretch from the second conserved V-encoded cysteine to the conserved J-encoded phenylalanine. The earlier analysis of some 580 of the donors excluded any sequence lacking an unambiguous match to a single V gene segment. In an earlier analysis of a few hundred of the donors, a V segment was called functional when productive rearrangements were above 56.7%, and segregating when the standard deviation between donors exceeded 5%. To diagnose cytomegalovirus status from the catalog of TCR beta chain sequences, a statistical classification framework was built. In a later analysis, V and J genes were assigned by comparing TCR nucleotide sequences against IMGT/GENE-DB human TR gene sequences. The TCRdist pipeline was used in a later analysis to assign CDR3 sequences and most-parsimonious VDJ recombination scenarios. In a later analysis, every TCR beta chain was defined by the combination of its CDR3 amino acid sequence and its V-gene family, and reads without a unique V-gene family were dropped. To address suspected cross-contamination and a sequencing artifact, a later analysis removed 550 to 750 highly shared, low-generation-probability nucleotide sequences. In a later analysis, a clonal expansion index for each public chain was calculated from normalized within-repertoire ranks of inferred template counts. A later analysis computed generation probabilities with a VDJ recombination model fitted to out-of-frame rearrangements, and checked the results against IGoR. In a later analysis, hypergeometric tests were used to score TCR-TCR, TCR-HLA and TCR-CMV co-occurrence, with a repertoire-size bias correction applied to TCR pairs. A later analysis estimated false discovery rates by permuting HLA or CMV assignments 20 times. In a later analysis, co-occurring TCRs were grouped using DBSCAN, with TCRdist sequence similarity added in when clustering inside HLA-allele-positive subsets. Repertoires with fewer than 30,000 or more than 120,000 public chains were left out of co-occurrence clustering, as were a handful of repertoires with anomalous nucleotide sharing. Imported from immuneACCESS, the table was reduced by TCRdb to in-frame sequences with V and J called. These copies leave out some clones; in studies compared against another copy, an unresolved V gene accounts for under half, and the cause of the remainder is not known. The V and J calls and clone size are taken from that table; D and trimming were inferred from the DNA. The sample profile shows about 120,000 clones; approximately 76% of them were found once. In total, the top ten clones hold around 28% of the sample.

On the study overall, not on this receptor specifically: Immune exposure information for the cohort was limited to CMV serostatus. A further reported finding was that TCR beta sequences accurately predicted the HLA-A and HLA-B alleles for most subjects in the first cohort. Seventeen rarely observed V segments, including chromosome 9 orphons, were excluded from the earlier analysis of almost 600 of the donors because counts were too low. A later analysis found that HLA-associated TCR beta chains were more clonally expanded and had lower generation probabilities than equally common non-associated chains. Most TCR sequences were seen in very few donors, while some public TCRs were found in many individuals. Correlated functional status among segregating V segments might reflect linkage disequilibrium, but an unknown experimental factor could not be ruled out. When HLA alleles, especially DR and DQ, strongly co-occurred, attributing TCR associations to individual alleles was difficult. A later genetic analysis reported fewer N-insertions in productive TCRs among donors in an Asian-associated ancestry cluster than the roughly 640-donor mean. A group of highly shared sequence variants was considered likely to be a technical artifact of the sequencing pipeline. A total of about 150 TCR beta chains were listed by the study as associated with cytomegalovirus. In a later analysis, TCR association rates were found to vary across HLA loci, with the most associated TCRs seen for DRB1 alleles and the fewest for HLA-C alleles. The cohort was sequenced for TCR beta chains only, and without alpha or paired-chain data the features that could be detected were limited. An earlier analysis of several hundred of the donors showed that most TCR beta V segments appeared in productive rearrangements either about 87% or about 30% of the time, which broadly matched IMGT annotations. It was suggested by the authors that the approach could potentially be generalized to other disease states and immunological phenotypes. Sequencing depth was assumed to be roughly uniform across donors in the presence/absence analyses, though that assumption may not hold. At a false discovery rate of 0.05, a later analysis linked approximately 18,000 TCR beta sequences to specific HLA alleles. Several of the top co-occurrence clusters appeared to be linked to parvovirus B19, influenza, CMV and Epstein-Barr virus, according to a later analysis. An association between a missense DCLRE1C variant and V-gene and J-gene trimming of TCR beta chains was found in a later genetic analysis and replicated in an independent cohort. In both the original and validation cohorts, the classifier was reported to diagnose cytomegalovirus status with high specificity and sensitivity. Some IMGT-functional V segments, including TRBV6-2 and TRBV6-3, could not be distinguished by the 87-base-pair reads and were therefore excluded. HLA typing was unavailable for some donors at each locus, so association tests used only the typed subset. In a later analysis, most CMV-associated TCR beta chains were found to appear HLA-restricted, with HLA associations seemingly driven largely by CMV exposure. A few of the identified cytomegalovirus-associated TCR beta chains were confirmed in vitro to be specific for cytomegalovirus antigens.

Ten or more counts support this clone. The clone's antigen remains unknown. Base qualities were left out, and no much larger clone turns up one base away. The germline V gene provides CDR1 WSHSY and CDR2 SAAADI. There are 13 amino acids in the CDR3, from cysteine to phenylalanine inclusive. Only CDR3 DNA is held: 39 bases, read in frame from base 1. Here V drops 9 bases and J drops 3 bases, and the junction holds 4 bases not matched to any gene. The cohort consisted of fewer than 700 healthy bone marrow donors. At the time of sampling, all cohort members were nominally healthy, though unrecorded immune exposures were likely present. The donor tested CMV seropositive and was one of the 289 seropositive cohort members. Every donor gave a peripheral blood sample, and the peripheral blood mononuclear cells from that sample were used for TCR beta sequencing. The Qiagen DNeasy Blood Extraction Kit was used to extract genomic DNA from the blood cell samples.

The source is a man aged 60 to 69 in good health and CMV-seropositive. The rearranged chain carries TRBV10-2 and TRBJ2-7; the central 11 bases match TRBD2. Sequencing was performed on PBMCs. CDR3 loop: CASTGTSGYEQYF. The sequenced DNA is TGCGCCAGTACCGGGACTAGCGGCTACGAGCAGTACTTC.